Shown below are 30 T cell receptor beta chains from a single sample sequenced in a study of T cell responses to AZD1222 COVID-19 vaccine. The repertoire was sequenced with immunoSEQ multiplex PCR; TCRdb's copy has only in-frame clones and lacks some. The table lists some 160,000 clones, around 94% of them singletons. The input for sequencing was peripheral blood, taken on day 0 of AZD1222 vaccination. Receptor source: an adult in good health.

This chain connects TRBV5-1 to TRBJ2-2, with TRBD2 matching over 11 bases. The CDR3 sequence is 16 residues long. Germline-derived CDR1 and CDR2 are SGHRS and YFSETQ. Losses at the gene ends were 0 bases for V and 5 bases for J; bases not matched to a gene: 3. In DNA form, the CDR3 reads TGCGCCAGCAGCTTGGTGGGACTAGCGGAGACCGGGGAGCTGTTTTTT. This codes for CASSLVGLAETGELFF. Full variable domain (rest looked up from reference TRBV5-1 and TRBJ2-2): KAGVTQTPRYLIKTRGQQVTLSCSPISGHRSVSWYQQTPGQGLQFLFEYFSETQRNKGNFPGRFSGRQFSNSRSEMNVSTLELGDSALYLCASSLVGLAETGELFFGEGSRLTVL.

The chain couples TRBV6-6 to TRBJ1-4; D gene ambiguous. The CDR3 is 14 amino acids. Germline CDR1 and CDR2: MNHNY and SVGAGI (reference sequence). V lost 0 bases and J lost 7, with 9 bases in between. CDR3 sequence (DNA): TGTGCCAGCAGTTACTCTGCTGGAGGTGAAAAACTGTTTTTT. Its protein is CASSYSAGGEKLFF.

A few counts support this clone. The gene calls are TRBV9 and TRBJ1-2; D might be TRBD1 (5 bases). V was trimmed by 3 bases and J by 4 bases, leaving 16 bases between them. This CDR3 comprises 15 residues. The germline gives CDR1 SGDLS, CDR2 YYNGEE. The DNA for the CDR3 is TGTGCCAGCAGCGCCTCCCCGACAGAATCCTATGGCTACACCTTC. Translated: CASSASPTESYGYTF.

For the CDR3, the DNA is TGTGCCAGCAGTTTATTTTTGGGGCTAGGGCACGAGCAGTACTTC. This encodes CASSLFLGLGHEQYF. This chain connects TRBV28 to TRBJ2-7; D might be TRBD1 (5 bases). V shed 1 base and J shed 5 bases, with 15 bases lying between them. The CDR3 sequence is 15 residues long. Germline values: CDR1 MDHEN, CDR2 SYDVKM.

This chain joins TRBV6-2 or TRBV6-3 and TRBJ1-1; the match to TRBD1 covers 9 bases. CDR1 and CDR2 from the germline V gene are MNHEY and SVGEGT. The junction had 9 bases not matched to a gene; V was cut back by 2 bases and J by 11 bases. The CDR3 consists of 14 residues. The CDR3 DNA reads TGTGCCAGCAGTTACACCGGGACAGGGAGTTTGGCTTTCTTT. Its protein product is CASSYTGTGSLAFF.

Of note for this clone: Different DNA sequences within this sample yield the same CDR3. The CDR3 spells CASSLAGNTEAFF. The CDR3 DNA follows: TGCGCCAGCAGCTTAGCAGGGAACACTGAAGCTTTCTTT. The chain joins TRBV5-1 to TRBJ1-1; D is undetermined. CDR1 is SGHRS, CDR2 YFSETQ, per germline. The CDR3 consists of 13 residues. V dropped 2 bases and J dropped 1 base, with 6 bases sitting between them.

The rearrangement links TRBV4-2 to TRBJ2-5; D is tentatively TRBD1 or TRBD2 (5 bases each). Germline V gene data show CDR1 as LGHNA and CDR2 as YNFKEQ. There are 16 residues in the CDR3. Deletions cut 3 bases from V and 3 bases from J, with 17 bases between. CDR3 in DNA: TGTGCCAGCAGCCACTTCCCTCCGGGGCGTAAAGAGACCCAGTACTTC. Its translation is CASSHFPPGRKETQYF.

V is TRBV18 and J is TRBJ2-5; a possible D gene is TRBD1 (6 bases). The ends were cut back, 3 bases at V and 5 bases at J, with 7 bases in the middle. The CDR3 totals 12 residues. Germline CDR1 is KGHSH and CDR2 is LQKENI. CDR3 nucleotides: TGTGCCAGCTCACCGCAGGGGGAGACCCAGTACTTC. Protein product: CASSPQGETQYF.

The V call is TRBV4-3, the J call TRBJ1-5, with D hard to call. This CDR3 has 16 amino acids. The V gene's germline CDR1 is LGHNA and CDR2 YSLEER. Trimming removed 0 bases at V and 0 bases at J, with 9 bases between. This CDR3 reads CASSQELGYSNQPQHF. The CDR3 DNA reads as TGCGCCAGCAGCCAAGAATTAGGGTATAGCAATCAGCCCCAGCATTTT.

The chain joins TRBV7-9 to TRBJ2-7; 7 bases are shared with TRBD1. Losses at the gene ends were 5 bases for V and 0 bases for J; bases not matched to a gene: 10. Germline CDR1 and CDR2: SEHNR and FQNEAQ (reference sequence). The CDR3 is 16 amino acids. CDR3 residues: CASSQSTGMSSYEQYF. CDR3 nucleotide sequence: TGTGCCAGCAGCCAATCGACAGGGATGAGCTCCTACGAGCAGTACTTC.

The chain's CDR3 is CASSMRERGTEAFF. DNA for the CDR3: TGTGCCAGTAGTATGAGAGAAAGGGGCACTGAAGCTTTCTTT. The gene calls are TRBV19 and TRBJ1-1, with D possibly matching TRBD1 (5 bases). V lost 3 bases and J 4 bases, leaving 12 bases between the germline ends. Germline V gene lookup returns CDR1 LNHDA and CDR2 SQIVND (reference sequence). The CDR3 has 14 residues.

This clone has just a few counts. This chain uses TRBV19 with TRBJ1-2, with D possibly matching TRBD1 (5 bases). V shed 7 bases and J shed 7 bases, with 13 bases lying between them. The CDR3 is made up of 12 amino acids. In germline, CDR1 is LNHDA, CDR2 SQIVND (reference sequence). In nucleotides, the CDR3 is TGTGCCAGTAATCTTGGCGGGGGTGGCTACACCTTC. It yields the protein CASNLGGGGYTF.

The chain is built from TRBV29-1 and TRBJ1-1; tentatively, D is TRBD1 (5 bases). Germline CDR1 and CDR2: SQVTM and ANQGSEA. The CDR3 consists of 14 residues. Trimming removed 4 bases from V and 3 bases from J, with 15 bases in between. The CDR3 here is CSVARAGRDTEAFF. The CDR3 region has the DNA TGCAGCGTTGCCCGAGCGGGCAGGGACACTGAAGCTTTCTTT.

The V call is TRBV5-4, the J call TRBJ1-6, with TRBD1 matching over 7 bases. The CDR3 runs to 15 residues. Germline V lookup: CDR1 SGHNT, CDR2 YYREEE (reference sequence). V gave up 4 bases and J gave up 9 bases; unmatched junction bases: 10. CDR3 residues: CASSVVAGGISPLHF. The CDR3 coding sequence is TGTGCCAGCAGCGTCGTTGCAGGGGGAATTTCACCCCTCCACTTT.

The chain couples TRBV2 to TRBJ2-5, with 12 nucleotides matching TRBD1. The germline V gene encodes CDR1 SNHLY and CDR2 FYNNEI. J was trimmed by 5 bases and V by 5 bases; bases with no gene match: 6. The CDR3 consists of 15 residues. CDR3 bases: TGTGCCAGCAGTTGGGGACAGGGGGCTGTCGAGACCCAGTACTTC. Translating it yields CASSWGQGAVETQYF.

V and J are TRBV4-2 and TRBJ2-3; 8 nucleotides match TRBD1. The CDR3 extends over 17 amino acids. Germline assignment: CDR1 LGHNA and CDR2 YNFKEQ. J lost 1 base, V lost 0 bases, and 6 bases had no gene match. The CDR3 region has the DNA TGTGCCAGCAGCCAAGACTCCTCGGACAGGGGCACAGATACGCAGTATTTT. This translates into CASSQDSSDRGTDTQYF.

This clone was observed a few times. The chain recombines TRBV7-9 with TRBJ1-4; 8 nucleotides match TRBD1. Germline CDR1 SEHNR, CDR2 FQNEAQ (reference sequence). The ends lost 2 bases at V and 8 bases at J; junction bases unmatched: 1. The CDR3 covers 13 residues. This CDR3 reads CASSLRTGEKLFF. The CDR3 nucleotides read TGTGCCAGCAGCTTACGGACAGGGGAAAAACTGTTTTTT. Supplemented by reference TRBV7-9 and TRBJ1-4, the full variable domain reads DTGVSQNPRHKITKRGQNVTFRCDPISEHNRLYWYRQTLGQGPEFLTYFQNEAQLEKSRLLSDRFSAERPKGSFSTLEIQRTEQGDSAMYLCASSLRTGEKLFFGSGTQLSVL.

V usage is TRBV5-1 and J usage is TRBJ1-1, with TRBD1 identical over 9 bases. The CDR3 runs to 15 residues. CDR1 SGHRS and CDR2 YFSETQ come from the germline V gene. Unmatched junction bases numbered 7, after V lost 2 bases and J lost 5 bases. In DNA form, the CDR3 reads TGCGCCAGCAGCTTCTTCCGGGACAGGGCGACTGAAGCTTTCTTT. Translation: CASSFFRDRATEAFF.

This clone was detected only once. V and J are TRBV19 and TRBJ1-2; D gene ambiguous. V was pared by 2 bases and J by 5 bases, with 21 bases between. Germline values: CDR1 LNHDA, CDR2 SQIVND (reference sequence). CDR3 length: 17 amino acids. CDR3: CASSIPSTREGWYGYTF. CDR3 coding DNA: TGTGCCAGTAGTATACCCTCGACACGGGAAGGTTGGTATGGCTACACCTTC.

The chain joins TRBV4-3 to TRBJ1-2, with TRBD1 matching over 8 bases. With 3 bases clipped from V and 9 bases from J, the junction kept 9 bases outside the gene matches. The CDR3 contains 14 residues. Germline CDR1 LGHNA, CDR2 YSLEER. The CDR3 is CASSHTGTGPSYTF. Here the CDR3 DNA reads TGCGCCAGCAGCCACACCGGGACAGGACCCAGCTACACCTTC.

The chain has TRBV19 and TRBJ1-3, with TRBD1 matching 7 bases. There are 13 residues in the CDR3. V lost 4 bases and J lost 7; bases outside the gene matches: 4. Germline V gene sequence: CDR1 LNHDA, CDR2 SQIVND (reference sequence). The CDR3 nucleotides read TGTGCCAGTAGTAGAGGGGGCTGGAACACCATATATTTT. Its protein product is CASSRGGWNTIYF.

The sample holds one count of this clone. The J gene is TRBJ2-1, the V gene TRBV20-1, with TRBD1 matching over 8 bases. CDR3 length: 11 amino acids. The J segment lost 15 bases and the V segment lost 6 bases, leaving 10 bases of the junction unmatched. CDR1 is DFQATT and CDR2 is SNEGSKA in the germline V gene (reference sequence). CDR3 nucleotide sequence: TGCAGTGCATCGGACAGGGAAGGTCTGTTCTTC. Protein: CSASDREGLFF.

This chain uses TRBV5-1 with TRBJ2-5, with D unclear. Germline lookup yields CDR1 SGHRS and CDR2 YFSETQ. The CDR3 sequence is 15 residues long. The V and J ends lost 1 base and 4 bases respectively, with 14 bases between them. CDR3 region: CASSLSRQTLETQYF. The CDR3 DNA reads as TGCGCCAGCAGCTTGAGTCGGCAGACATTAGAGACCCAGTACTTC.

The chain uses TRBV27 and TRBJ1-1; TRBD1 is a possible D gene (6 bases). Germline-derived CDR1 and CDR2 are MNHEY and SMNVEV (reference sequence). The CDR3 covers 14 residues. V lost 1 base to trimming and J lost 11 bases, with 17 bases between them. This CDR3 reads CASSLYDGGRRAFF. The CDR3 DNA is TGTGCCAGCAGTTTATATGACGGGGGGCGTCGGGCTTTCTTT.

The CDR3: CASGDRENTEAFF. CDR3 nucleotide sequence: TGTGCCAGCGGGGACAGGGAGAACACTGAAGCTTTCTTT. This chain joins TRBV10-3 and TRBJ1-1; 9 nucleotides match TRBD1. Germline CDR1 and CDR2: ENHRY and SYGVKD. This CDR3 contains 13 residues. The V gene end was trimmed by 10 bases and the J gene end by 1 base; junction bases not matched to a gene: 4.

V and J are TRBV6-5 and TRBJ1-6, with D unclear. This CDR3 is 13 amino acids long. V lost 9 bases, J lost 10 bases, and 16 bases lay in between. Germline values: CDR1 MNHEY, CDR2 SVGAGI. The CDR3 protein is CASYGPTGSPLHF. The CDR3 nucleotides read TGTGCCAGTTACGGGCCCACGGGGTCACCCCTCCACTTT.

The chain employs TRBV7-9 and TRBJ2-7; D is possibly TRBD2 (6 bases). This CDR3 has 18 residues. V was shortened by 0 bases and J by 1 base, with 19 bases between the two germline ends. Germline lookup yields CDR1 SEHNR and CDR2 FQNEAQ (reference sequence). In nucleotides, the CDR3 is TGTGCCAGCAGCTTAGCCCCTCCCCTTATCGGAGGGTCCTACGAGCAGTACTTC. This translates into CASSLAPPLIGGSYEQYF.

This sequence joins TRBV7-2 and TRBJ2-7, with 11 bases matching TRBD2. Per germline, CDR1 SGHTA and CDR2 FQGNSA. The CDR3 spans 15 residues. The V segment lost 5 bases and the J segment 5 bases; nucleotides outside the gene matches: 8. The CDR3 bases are TGTGCCAGCAGCCTCTTAGCGGGGGGGCCCCACGAGCAGTACTTC. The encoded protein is CASSLLAGGPHEQYF.

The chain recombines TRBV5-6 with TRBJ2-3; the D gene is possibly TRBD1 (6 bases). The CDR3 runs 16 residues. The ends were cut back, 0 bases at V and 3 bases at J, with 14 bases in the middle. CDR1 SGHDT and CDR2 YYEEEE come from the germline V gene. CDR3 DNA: TGTGCCAGCAGCTTGGCAGGACAGCTAAGGACAGATACGCAGTATTTT. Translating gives CASSLAGQLRTDTQYF.

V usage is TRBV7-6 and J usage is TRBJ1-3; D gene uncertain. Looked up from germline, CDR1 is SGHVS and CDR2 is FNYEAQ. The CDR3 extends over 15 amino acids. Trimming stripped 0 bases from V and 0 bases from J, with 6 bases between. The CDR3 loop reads CASSLAPFSGNTIYF. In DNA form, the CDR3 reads TGTGCCAGCAGCTTAGCGCCGTTCTCTGGAAACACCATATATTTT.